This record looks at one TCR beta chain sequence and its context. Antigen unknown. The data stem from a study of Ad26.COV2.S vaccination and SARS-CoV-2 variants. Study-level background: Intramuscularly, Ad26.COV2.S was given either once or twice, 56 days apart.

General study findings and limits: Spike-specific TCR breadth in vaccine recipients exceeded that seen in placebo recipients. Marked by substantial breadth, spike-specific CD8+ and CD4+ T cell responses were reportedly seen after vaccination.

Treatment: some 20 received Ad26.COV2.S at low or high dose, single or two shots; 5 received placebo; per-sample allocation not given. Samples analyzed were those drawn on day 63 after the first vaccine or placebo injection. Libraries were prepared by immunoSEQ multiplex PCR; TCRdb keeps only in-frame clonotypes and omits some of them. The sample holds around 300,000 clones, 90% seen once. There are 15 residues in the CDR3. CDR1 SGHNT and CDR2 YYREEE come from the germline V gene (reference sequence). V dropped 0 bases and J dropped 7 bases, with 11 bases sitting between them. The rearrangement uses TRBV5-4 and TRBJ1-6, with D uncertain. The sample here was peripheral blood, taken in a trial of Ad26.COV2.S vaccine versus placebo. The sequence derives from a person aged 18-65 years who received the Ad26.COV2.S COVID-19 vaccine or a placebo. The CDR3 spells CASSLDKVANSPLHF. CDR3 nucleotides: TGTGCCAGCAGCTTGGATAAGGTCGCGAATTCACCCCTCCACTTT.